This entry lists 18 T cell receptor beta chains sequenced from one sample in a study of T cells in Graves' hyperthyroidism and ophthalmopathy. There were TCR beta CDR3 regions amplified from RNA transcripts. HTBI primers were employed in a first-round RT-PCR of the TCR CDR3. TCRdb used MiXCR to reprocess the multiplex PCR reads, holding one entry per CDR3 protein. The data contain under 400,000 distinct CDR3 sequences, around 15% of them singletons. Sequencing was carried out using blood. These receptors all come from a woman aged 60 to 75 with Graves' ophthalmopathy.

This clonotype showed up just a few times. The chain carries TRBV20-1 and TRBJ2-5; 7 bases agree with TRBD1. Germline V gene lookup returns CDR1 DFQATT and CDR2 SNEGSKA (reference sequence). The CDR3 is made up of 13 amino acids. V gave up 6 bases and J gave up 3 bases; unmatched junction bases: 7. This CDR3 is CSASTDREETQYF. The CDR3 DNA reads TGCAGTGCATCGACAGACAGGGAAGAGACCCAGTACTTC.

This clonotype occurred a few times. The V and J genes are TRBV20-1 and TRBJ2-7; 9 bases map to TRBD2. V shed 8 bases, J shed 0 bases, and the junction held 14 bases outside the gene matches. The CDR3 covers 16 residues. The germline gives CDR1 DFQATT, CDR2 SNEGSKA (reference sequence). CDR3 residues: CSLPPRGGRNSYEQYF. DNA of the CDR3: TGCAGTCTACCTCCGCGGGGGGGGCGGAACTCCTACGAGCAGTACTTC.

In this sample, this clonotype turned up many times. The chain joins TRBV11-1 to TRBJ2-2, with D unclear. V lost 1 base to trimming and J lost 0 bases, with 9 bases between them. The CDR3 has 16 residues. Germline loops: CDR1 SGHAT, CDR2 FQDESV (reference sequence). DNA for the CDR3: TGTGCCAGCAGCTTAGTTGGACGGCCGAACACCGGGGAGCTGTTTTTT. It is translated as CASSLVGRPNTGELFF.

In this sample, this clonotype turned up many times. This rearrangement joins TRBV7-3 to TRBJ2-3, with D perhaps TRBD2 (5 bases). The CDR3 runs to 14 residues. The germline V gene has CDR1 SGHTA and CDR2 FQGTGA. V lost 8 bases, J lost 4 bases, and 16 bases lay in between. This chain's CDR3 is CASGPEGPPDTQYF. CDR3 nucleotides: TGTGCCAGCGGTCCTGAGGGCCCCCCAGATACGCAGTATTTT.

About this clonotype: At one boundary the junction diverges from the germline segment, which might be a read error. V gene TRBV5-1 combines with J gene TRBJ2-1; 12 bases are shared with TRBD2. Germline CDR1 SGHRS, CDR2 YFSETQ. This CDR3 is 16 amino acids long. Written as DNA, the CDR3 is TGTGCCAGCAGCACTCCGACTAGCGGGAGAGGATATGAGCAGTTCTTC. Translating gives CASSTPTSGRGYEQFF. Full variable domain (outside the CDR3, taken from reference TRBV5-1 and TRBJ2-1): KAGVTQTPRYLIKTRGQQVTLSCSPISGHRSVSWYQQTPGQGLQFLFEYFSETQRNKGNFPGRFSGRQFSNSRSEMNVSTLELGDSALYLCASSTPTSGRGYEQFFGPGTRLTVL.

This clonotype was observed many times. The chain employs TRBV29-1 and TRBJ1-2; 7 bases fit TRBD1. This CDR3 comprises 13 residues. V dropped 6 bases and J dropped 4; count of bases not matched to a gene: 8. Germline V gene data show CDR1 as SQVTM and CDR2 as ANQGSEA. The DNA for the CDR3 is TGCAGCGTGGGTGGACAGGATAGCTATGGCTACACCTTC. Translation: CSVGGQDSYGYTF.

This clonotype showed up many times. This chain uses TRBV5-1 with TRBJ2-1; 8 nucleotides match TRBD1. V shed 1 base, J shed 5 bases, and the junction held 8 bases outside the gene matches. The CDR3 runs to 16 residues. Per the germline V gene, CDR1 is SGHRS and CDR2 is YFSETQ. In nucleotides, the CDR3 is TGCGCCAGCAGCTTGAGACCGGGACAGGCAAACAATGAGCAGTTCTTC. Protein sequence: CASSLRPGQANNEQFF.

This clonotype has just a few counts. This sequence joins TRBV5-1 and TRBJ2-5, with D possibly being TRBD2 (7 bases). This CDR3 comprises 15 residues. Germline values: CDR1 SGHRS, CDR2 YFSETQ. Trimming shortened V by 4 bases and J by 2 bases, and 15 bases separated the two germline ends. CDR3 loop: CASSRGDTLQETQYF. The CDR3, as DNA: TGCGCCAGCAGCCGGGGGGACACCCTACAAGAGACCCAGTACTTC.

This clonotype was seen repeatedly, ten times or more. The J gene is TRBJ1-5, the V gene TRBV20-1, with 7 nucleotides matching TRBD1. CDR1 is DFQATT and CDR2 is SNEGSKA in the germline V gene (reference sequence). CDR3 length: 13 residues. After removal of 6 bases from V and 5 bases from J, the junction contained 7 bases not matched to a gene. CDR3 amino acids: CSALQGRDQPQHF. The CDR3 region has the DNA TGCAGTGCCTTACAGGGGAGGGATCAGCCCCAGCATTTT.

J is TRBJ1-1 and V is TRBV10-2; D ambiguous. This CDR3 spans 12 amino acids. CDR1 and CDR2 (germline): WSHSY, SAAADI. The V gene lost 2 bases and the J gene lost 10 bases, with 11 bases spanning the gap. DNA of the CDR3: TGCGCCAGCAGTGAGCCCGAAGGGCCAGCTTTCTTT. It translates to CASSEPEGPAFF.

This chain joins TRBV10-3 and TRBJ1-1; no definite D call. The germline V gene has CDR1 ENHRY and CDR2 SYGVKD. This CDR3 region has 15 residues. The V end lost 2 bases, the J end lost 1 base, and 11 bases lay between the germline ends. This CDR3 reads CAISERAGQNTEAFF. The DNA of the CDR3 is TGTGCCATCAGTGAGAGGGCAGGCCAGAACACTGAAGCTTTCTTT.

This clonotype occurred many times. V and J are TRBV3-1 and TRBJ2-7; unclear D gene. Trimming stripped 1 base from V and 2 bases from J, with 18 bases between. The CDR3 is 17 residues long. Germline-derived CDR1 and CDR2 are LGHDT and YNNKEL (reference sequence). The CDR3 here is CASSQGYYASRAYEQYF. DNA for the CDR3: TGTGCCAGCAGCCAAGGATATTACGCAAGCCGAGCCTACGAGCAGTACTTC.

This clonotype turned up a few times. The chain has TRBV6-1 and TRBJ1-1; D is undetermined. Germline loops: CDR1 MNHNS, CDR2 SASEGT. The CDR3 has 13 amino acids. Trimming stripped 4 bases from V and 1 base from J, with 7 bases between. The DNA of the CDR3 is TGTGCCAGCAGTGTGCAGCAGAACACTGAAGCTTTCTTT. Protein: CASSVQQNTEAFF.

This clonotype was found a few times. CDR3 in DNA: TGCGCCAGCAGCCAAGCCGGGATTAATGAAAAACTGTTTTTT. Protein sequence: CASSQAGINEKLFF. V and J are TRBV4-1 and TRBJ1-4, with D unclear. V was clipped by 1 base and J by 4 bases, with 7 bases between them. Germline V gives CDR1 MGHRA, CDR2 YSYEKL. This CDR3 region has 14 residues.

This clonotype came up many times. This chain links TRBV5-1 with TRBJ2-1; 10 nucleotides align to TRBD1. The trim removed 3 bases at V and 2 bases at J, leaving 2 bases unmatched. This CDR3 is 15 amino acids long. CDR1 is SGHRS and CDR2 is YFSETQ in the germline V gene. The CDR3 sequence: CASSWGQGTYNEQFF. The CDR3 DNA sequence: TGCGCCAGCAGCTGGGGACAGGGGACCTACAATGAGCAGTTCTTC.

This clonotype was seen only a few times. V usage is TRBV4-1 and J usage is TRBJ1-6; a possible D gene is TRBD1 (6 bases). Looked up from germline, CDR1 is MGHRA and CDR2 is YSYEKL. Trimming took off 1 base at V and 9 bases at J, with 13 bases between the two ends. The CDR3 extends over 15 amino acids. CDR3 coding DNA: TGCGCCAGCAGCCAAGTTTGGGGGCCGAGTTCACCCCTCCACTTT. Translation: CASSQVWGPSSPLHF.

Ten or more counts support this clonotype. The chain carries TRBV7-2 and TRBJ2-3; D ambiguous. The CDR3 totals 14 residues. Germline CDR1 reads SGHTA; CDR2 reads FQGNSA. V was pared by 5 bases and J by 5 bases, with 14 bases between. CDR3 in amino acids: CASSPASSIDTQYF. DNA for the CDR3: TGTGCCAGCAGCCCCGCTAGTTCGATAGATACGCAGTATTTT.

As regards this clonotype: A single base separates this from a much larger clone, so it may be a read error. The rearrangement links TRBV7-2 to TRBJ1-5, with TRBD1 matching 9 bases. The CDR3 runs to 16 residues. Trimming cost V 7 bases and J 7 bases; bases outside gene matches: 14. Per the germline V gene, CDR1 is SGHTA and CDR2 is FQGNSA. CDR3 protein: CASTRQGQGIMQPQHF. Written as DNA, the CDR3 is TGTGCCAGCACCAGACAGGGACAGGGAATCATGCAGCCCCAGCATTTT. Full variable domain (missing parts from reference TRBV7-2 and TRBJ1-5): GAGVSQSPSNKVTEKGKDVELRCDPISGHTALYWYRQSLGQGLEFLIYFQGNSAPDKSGLPSDRFSAERTGGSVSTLTIQRTQQEDSAVYLCASTRQGQGIMQPQHFGDGTRLSIL.